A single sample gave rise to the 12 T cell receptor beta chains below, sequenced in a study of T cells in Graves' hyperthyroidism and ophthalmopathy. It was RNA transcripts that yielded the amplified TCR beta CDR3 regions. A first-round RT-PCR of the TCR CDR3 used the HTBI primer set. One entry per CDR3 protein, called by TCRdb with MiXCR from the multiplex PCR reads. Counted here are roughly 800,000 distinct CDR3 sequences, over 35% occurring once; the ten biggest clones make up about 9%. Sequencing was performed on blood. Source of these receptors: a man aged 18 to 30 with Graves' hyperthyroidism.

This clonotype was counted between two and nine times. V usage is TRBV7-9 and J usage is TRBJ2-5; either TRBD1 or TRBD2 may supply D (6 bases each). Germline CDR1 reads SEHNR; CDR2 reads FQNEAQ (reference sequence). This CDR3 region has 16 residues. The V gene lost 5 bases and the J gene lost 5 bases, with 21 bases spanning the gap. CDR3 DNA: TGTGCCAGCAGCCCCGAGGCGGAGGGGGTCCGGGAGACCCAGTACTTC. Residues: CASSPEAEGVRETQYF.

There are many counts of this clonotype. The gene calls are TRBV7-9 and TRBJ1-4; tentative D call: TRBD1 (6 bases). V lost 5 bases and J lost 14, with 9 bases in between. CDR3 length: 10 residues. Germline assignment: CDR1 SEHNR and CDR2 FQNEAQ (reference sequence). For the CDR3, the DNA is TGTGCCAGCAGCGGGACAAAGCTGTTTTTT. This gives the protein CASSGTKLFF. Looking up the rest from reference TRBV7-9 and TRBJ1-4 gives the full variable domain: DTGVSQNPRHKITKRGQNVTFRCDPISEHNRLYWYRQTLGQGPEFLTYFQNEAQLEKSRLLSDRFSAERPKGSFSTLEIQRTEQGDSAMYLCASSGTKLFFGSGTQLSVL.

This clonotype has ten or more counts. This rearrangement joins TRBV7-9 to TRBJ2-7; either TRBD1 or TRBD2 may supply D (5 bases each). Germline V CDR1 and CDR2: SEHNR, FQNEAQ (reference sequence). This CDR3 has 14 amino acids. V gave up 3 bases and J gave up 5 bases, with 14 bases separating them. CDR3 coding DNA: TGTGCCAGCAGCTTGGGACCCCAAACCCACGAGCAGTACTTC. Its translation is CASSLGPQTHEQYF.

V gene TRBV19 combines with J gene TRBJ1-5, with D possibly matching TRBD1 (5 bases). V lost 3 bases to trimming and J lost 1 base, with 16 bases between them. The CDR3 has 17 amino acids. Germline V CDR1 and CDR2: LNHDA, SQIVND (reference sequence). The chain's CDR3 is CASSIHSGFGSNQPQHF. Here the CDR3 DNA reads TGTGCCAGTAGTATTCATTCAGGGTTCGGGAGCAATCAGCCCCAGCATTTT.

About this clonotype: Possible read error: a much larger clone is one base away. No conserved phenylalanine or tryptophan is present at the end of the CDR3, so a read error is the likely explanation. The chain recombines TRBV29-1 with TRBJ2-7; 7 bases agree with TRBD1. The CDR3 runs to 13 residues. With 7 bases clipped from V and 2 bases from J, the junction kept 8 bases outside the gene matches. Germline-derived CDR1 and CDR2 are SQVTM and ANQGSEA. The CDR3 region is CSARDSRTYEQYL. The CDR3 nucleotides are TGCAGCGCCCGGGACAGTCGGACCTACGAGCAGTACCTC.

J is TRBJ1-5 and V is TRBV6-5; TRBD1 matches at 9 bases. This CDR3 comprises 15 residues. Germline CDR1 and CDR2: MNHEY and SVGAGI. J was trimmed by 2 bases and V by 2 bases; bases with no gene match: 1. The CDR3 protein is CASSYDRGGNQPQHF. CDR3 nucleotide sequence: TGTGCCAGCAGTTACGACAGGGGGGGCAATCAGCCCCAGCATTTT.

The CDR3 spells CASTLAGTF. The CDR3 nucleotides read TGTGCCAGCACCCTAGCGGGGACCTTC. V is TRBV7-6 and J is TRBJ1-2; D gene unclear. Trimming shortened V by 7 bases and J by 14 bases, and 11 bases separated the two germline ends. CDR1 and CDR2 (germline): SGHVS, FNYEAQ. This CDR3 contains 9 residues.

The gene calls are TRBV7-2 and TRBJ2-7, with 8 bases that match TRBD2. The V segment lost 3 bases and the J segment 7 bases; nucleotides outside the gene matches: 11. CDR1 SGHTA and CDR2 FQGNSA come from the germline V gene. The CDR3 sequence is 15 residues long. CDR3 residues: CASSLRGARGWEQYF. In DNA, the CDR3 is TGTGCCAGCAGCTTGCGGGGGGCGAGGGGATGGGAGCAGTACTTC.

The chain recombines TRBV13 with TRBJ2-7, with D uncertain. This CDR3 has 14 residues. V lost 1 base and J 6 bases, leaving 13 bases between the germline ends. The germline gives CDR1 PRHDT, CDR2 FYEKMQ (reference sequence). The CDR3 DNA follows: TGTGCCAGCAGCTTAGTTTCCGCGGAGAGCGAGCAGTACTTC. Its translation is CASSLVSAESEQYF.

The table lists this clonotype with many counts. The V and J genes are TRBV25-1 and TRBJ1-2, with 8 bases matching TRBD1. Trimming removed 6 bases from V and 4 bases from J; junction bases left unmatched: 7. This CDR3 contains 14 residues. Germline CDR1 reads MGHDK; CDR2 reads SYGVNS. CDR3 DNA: TGTGCCAGCAGACCGGGACAGGCAATCTATGGCTACACCTTC. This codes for CASRPGQAIYGYTF.

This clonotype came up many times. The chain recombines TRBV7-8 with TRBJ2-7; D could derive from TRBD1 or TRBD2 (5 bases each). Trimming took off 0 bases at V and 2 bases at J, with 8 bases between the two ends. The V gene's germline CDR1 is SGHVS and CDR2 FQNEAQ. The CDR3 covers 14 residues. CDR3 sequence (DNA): TGTGCCAGCAGCTTAGCTGTGGGACCCTACGAGCAGTACTTC. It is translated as CASSLAVGPYEQYF.

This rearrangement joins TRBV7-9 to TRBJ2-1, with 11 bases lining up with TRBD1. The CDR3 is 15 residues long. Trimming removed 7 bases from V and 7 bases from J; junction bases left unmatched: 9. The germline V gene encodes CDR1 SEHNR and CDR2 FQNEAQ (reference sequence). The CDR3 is CASIPGTGGSNEQFF. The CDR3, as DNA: TGTGCCAGCATTCCCGGGACAGGGGGTAGTAATGAGCAGTTCTTC.